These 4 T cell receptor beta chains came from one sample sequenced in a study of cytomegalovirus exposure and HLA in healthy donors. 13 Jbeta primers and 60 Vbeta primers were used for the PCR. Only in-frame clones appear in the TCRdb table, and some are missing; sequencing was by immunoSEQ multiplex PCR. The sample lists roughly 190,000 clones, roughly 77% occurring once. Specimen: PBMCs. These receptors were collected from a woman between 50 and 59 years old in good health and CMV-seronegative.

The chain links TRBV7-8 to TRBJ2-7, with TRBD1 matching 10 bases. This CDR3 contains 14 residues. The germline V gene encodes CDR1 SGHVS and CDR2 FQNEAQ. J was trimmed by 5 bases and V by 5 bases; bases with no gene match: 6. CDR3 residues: CASSPPDRGNEQYF. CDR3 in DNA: TGTGCCAGCAGCCCCCCGGACAGGGGGAACGAGCAGTACTTC.

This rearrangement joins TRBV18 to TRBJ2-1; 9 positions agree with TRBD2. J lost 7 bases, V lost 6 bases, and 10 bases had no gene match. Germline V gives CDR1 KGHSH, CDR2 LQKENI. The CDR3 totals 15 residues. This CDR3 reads CASSLNGGRGNEQFF. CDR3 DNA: TGTGCCAGCTCCCTTAACGGCGGGAGGGGGAATGAGCAGTTCTTC.

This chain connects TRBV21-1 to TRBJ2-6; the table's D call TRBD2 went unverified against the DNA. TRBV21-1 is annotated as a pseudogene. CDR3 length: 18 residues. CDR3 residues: CASSRSPSPRAGANVLTF. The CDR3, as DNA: TGTGCCAGCAGCCGTTCTCCGTCGCCTCGGGCTGGGGCCAACGTCCTGACTTTC.

The CDR3 DNA sequence: TGTGCCATCAGGGGAGACAGGGGGCAAGGCTACGAGCAGTACTTC. It specifies CAIRGDRGQGYEQYF. The V and J genes are TRBV10-3 and TRBJ2-5; 10 nucleotides line up with TRBD1. The J call may be mistaken, given a closer DNA end match to TRBJ2-7. This CDR3 spans 15 amino acids. The V gene's germline CDR1 is ENHRY and CDR2 SYGVKD.